A selection of T cell receptor beta chains follows, all from one sample in a study of blood T cell repertoires in COVID-19. Profiling relied on immunoSEQ multiplex PCR, and the TCRdb table lists in-frame clones only, not all of them. The sample consists of approximately 200,000 clones, around four fifths of them appearing once. The sample was peripheral blood. These receptors were collected from a human donor with acute or convalescent COVID-19. The donor label of this sample is uncertain. Both conserved end residues are trimmed from each CDR3. The order of the fields is V gene, J gene, CDR3 protein.

>TRBV28|TRBJ1-1
ASSLSGRSAEAF
>TRBV9|TRBJ1-6
ASGEQGPGSPLH
>TRBV4-1|TRBJ1-4
ASSKETGIKDEKLF
>TRBV5-1|TRBJ1-1
ASRLDRVGGTEAF
>TRBV15|TRBJ2-4
ATSTNLAGSQY
>TRBV25-1|TRBJ1-1
ASSTGYTEAF
>TRBV5-4|TRBJ2-7
ASSLGQGKSYEQY
>TRBV2|TRBJ2-1
ASSRTSGRLLGNEQF
>TRBV5-1|TRBJ2-7
ASSPGQEQY
>TRBV6-6|TRBJ2-5
ASRRGGFQETQY
>TRBV21-1|TRBJ2-7
ASSKAPGDYEQY
>TRBV7-6|TRBJ2-1
ASSLDTGGRVNEQF
>TRBV5-1|TRBJ2-5
ASSGGRGGETQY
>TRBV11-2|TRBJ1-3
ASSLGVRSGGDTIY
>TRBV5-1|TRBJ2-7
ASSLGASEGGYEQY
>TRBV5-1|TRBJ2-1
ASSLGSSYNEQF
>TRBV5-1|TRBJ2-5
ASSGEIMETQY
>TRBV30|TRBJ2-3
AWSGGGLGGRDTQY
>TRBV21-1|TRBJ1-3
ASILGQEPFSGNTIY
>TRBV19|TRBJ2-5
ASSSGRMGRETQY
>TRBV10-3|TRBJ1-5
AISEGGEGQPQH
>TRBV13|TRBJ2-3
ASSPGRAATSTQY
>TRBV2|TRBJ1-5
ASSEWTGNQPQH
>TRBV6-6|TRBJ2-7
ASSLGVTGGSSYEQY
>TRBV11-3|TRBJ2-7
ASSRGGTGVNYEQY
>TRBV5-1|TRBJ1-6
ASSHPEDNSPLH
>TRBV7-2|TRBJ2-4
ASSLAGGASGWSNLAKNIQY